Described below is a single T cell receptor (beta chain) sequence and its context. These data belong to a study of blood T cell repertoires in COVID-19. Generated by immunoSEQ multiplex PCR, the TCRdb table keeps only in-frame clones and is missing some. In the table there are hundreds of thousands of clones, around four fifths of which are singletons. Germline V gene sequence: CDR1 LNHDA, CDR2 SQIVND (reference sequence). V lost 7 bases and J 5 bases, leaving 14 bases between the germline ends. The CDR3 is 14 residues long. Input material: peripheral blood. This chain connects TRBV19 to TRBJ2-2, with D possibly matching TRBD1 (5 bases). The sequence derives from a woman aged 80 or over with active or convalescent COVID-19. The CDR3 DNA reads TGTGCCAGTACCCTAGGGGCAGCAACCGGGGAGCTGTTTTTT. Translating gives CASTLGAATGELFF.